These 31 T cell receptor beta chains share one sample of origin, sequenced in a study of blood T cell repertoires in COVID-19. Sequencing used immunoSEQ multiplex PCR; TCRdb keeps in-frame clones, though not all of them. The profile shows hundreds of thousands of clones, more than 75% of them singletons. The sample consisted of PBMCs or T cells enriched from blood (not recorded which). These receptors were taken from a man aged 30 to 39 who had recovered from COVID-19.

The chain uses TRBV4-1 and TRBJ1-1; TRBD1 matches 7 bases. The CDR3 is 15 residues long. CDR1 MGHRA and CDR2 YSYEKL come from the germline V gene. The V segment lost 4 bases and the J segment 2 bases; nucleotides outside the gene matches: 7. CDR3 DNA: TGCGCCAGCAGCCTTTGGGGGACAGCTAACACTGAAGCTTTCTTT. As protein: CASSLWGTANTEAFF.

This clone was seen only a few times. The rearrangement uses TRBV19 and TRBJ1-1, with D perhaps TRBD1 (6 bases). The CDR3 has 13 amino acids. Between the trimmed V and J ends, which lost 5 bases and 8 bases, there was a span of 15 bases. Germline V gene data show CDR1 as LNHDA and CDR2 as SQIVND (reference sequence). CDR3 in amino acids: CASSAYPDREAFF. The CDR3 DNA is TGTGCCAGTAGTGCATACCCGGACAGAGAAGCTTTCTTT. Variable domain in full (rest from reference TRBV19 and TRBJ1-1): DGGITQSPKYLFRKEGQNVTLSCEQNLNHDAMYWYRQDPGQGLRLIYYSQIVNDFQKGDIAEGYSVSREKKESFPLTVTSAQKNPTAFYLCASSAYPDREAFFGQGTRLTVV.

This chain connects TRBV15 to TRBJ2-7; 8 bases match TRBD2. CDR3 length: 14 residues. The junction had 7 bases not matched to a gene; V was cut back by 8 bases and J by 1 base. The V gene's germline CDR1 is LNHNV and CDR2 YYDKDF (reference sequence). CDR3 sequence: CATSRGVGSYEQYF. The CDR3 region has the DNA TGTGCCACCTCGCGGGGGGTGGGATCCTACGAGCAGTACTTC.

This clone was seen a few times. At one of its ends the junction is not consistent with the germline gene, which may arise from a read error. The CDR3 is CASSHQQEGDRAHF. DNA of the CDR3: TGTGCCAGCAGCCACCAACAGGAGGGGGACAGGGCCCACTTC. The V and J genes are TRBV3-1 (or the pseudogene TRBV3-2) and TRBJ2-4; 9 bases are a match to TRBD1. The CDR3 spans 14 residues. Germline loops: CDR1 LGHDT, CDR2 YNNKEL (reference sequence).

This chain links TRBV6-1 with TRBJ2-6; unclear D gene. The CDR3 covers 16 residues. V gave up 4 bases and J gave up 0 bases, with 10 bases separating them. Germline V gene lookup returns CDR1 MNHNS and CDR2 SASEGT. CDR3: CASSGRDGSGANVLTF. The CDR3 DNA is TGTGCCAGCAGTGGCCGCGATGGCTCTGGGGCCAACGTCCTGACTTTC.

The chain has TRBV15 and TRBJ2-2; TRBD2 matches at 13 bases. Trimming removed 11 bases from V and 4 bases from J; junction bases left unmatched: 4. The CDR3 has 14 amino acids. CDR1 LNHNV and CDR2 YYDKDF come from the germline V gene (reference sequence). In DNA form, the CDR3 reads TGTGCCGCTCGACTAGCGGGAGGCACCGGGGAGCTGTTTTTT. It yields the protein CAARLAGGTGELFF.

V is TRBV5-1 and J is TRBJ2-7; D is uncertain. The germline CDR1 and CDR2 sequences are SGHRS and YFSETQ. The CDR3 is 15 amino acids. Between the trimmed V and J ends, which lost 4 bases and 1 base, there was a span of 15 bases. The CDR3, as DNA: TGCGCCAGCAGCCTCAGGAACAGAACGTCCTACGAGCAGTACTTC. This codes for CASSLRNRTSYEQYF.

As to this clone: One end of the junction does not line up with germline, which may come from a read error. V and J are TRBV7-7 and TRBJ2-2, with unresolved D. Germline lookup yields CDR1 SSHAT and CDR2 FNYEAQ (reference sequence). The CDR3 has 13 residues. In DNA, the CDR3 is TGTGCTAGCAGCCCGCAGATCACCGGGGAGCTGTTTTTT. Residues: CASSPQITGELFF.

The genes are TRBV6-1 and TRBJ2-7, with TRBD2 as a possible D gene (7 bases). This CDR3 is 14 amino acids long. Germline V gene lookup returns CDR1 MNHNS and CDR2 SASEGT. Trimming cost V 2 bases and J 5 bases, with 13 bases left between them. The CDR3 region is CASSELGGQHEQYF. The CDR3 DNA reads as TGTGCCAGCAGTGAATTGGGGGGGCAGCACGAGCAGTACTTC.

The chain employs TRBV3-1 (or the pseudogene TRBV3-2) and TRBJ1-2; possibly TRBD1 for D (6 bases). Trimming removed 0 bases at V and 4 bases at J, with 21 bases between. Germline CDR1 and CDR2: LGHDT and YNNKEL (reference sequence). The CDR3 is 18 amino acids. The CDR3 sequence is CASSQDYRRGTTPYGYTF. CDR3 DNA: TGTGCCAGCAGCCAAGATTATAGAAGGGGGACAACGCCCTATGGCTACACCTTC.

The V and J genes are TRBV5-1 and TRBJ2-3; 9 bases are shared with TRBD2. The CDR3 is 14 amino acids. Trimming at V came to 3 bases and at J to 4 bases, leaving 3 bases not matched to a gene. The germline V gene encodes CDR1 SGHRS and CDR2 YFSETQ. This CDR3 is CASSYSGSADTQYF. The DNA for the CDR3 is TGCGCCAGCAGCTATAGCGGGAGTGCAGATACGCAGTATTTT.

The chain links TRBV5-1 to TRBJ1-2; possibly TRBD1 for D (5 bases). Trimming took off 4 bases at V and 4 bases at J, with 11 bases between the two ends. The CDR3 is made up of 13 amino acids. Per germline, CDR1 SGHRS and CDR2 YFSETQ. The CDR3 DNA reads as TGCGCCAGCAGCCCACAGGAGCTCTATGGCTACACCTTC. The encoded protein is CASSPQELYGYTF. The full variable domain, in which reference TRBV5-1 and TRBJ1-2 provide the parts outside the CDR3, is KAGVTQTPRYLIKTRGQQVTLSCSPISGHRSVSWYQQTPGQGLQFLFEYFSETQRNKGNFPGRFSGRQFSNSRSEMNVSTLELGDSALYLCASSPQELYGYTFGSGTRLTVV.

This clone was counted a few times. The chain recombines TRBV4-2 with TRBJ1-4, with D perhaps TRBD1 (5 bases). From germline, CDR1 is LGHNA and CDR2 YNFKEQ. V lost 2 bases and J 8 bases, leaving 18 bases between the germline ends. The CDR3 consists of 16 residues. The CDR3 reads CASSQSPTEKGEKLFF. The CDR3 DNA sequence: TGTGCCAGCAGCCAATCCCCGACAGAGAAAGGGGAAAAACTGTTTTTT.

The J gene is TRBJ2-1, the V gene TRBV24-1; 11 positions match TRBD1. CDR3 size: 19 residues. Trimming took 4 bases from V and 1 from J; bases not matched to a gene: 11. Germline values: CDR1 KGHDR, CDR2 SFDVKD. In nucleotides, the CDR3 is TGTGCCACCAGTGACCCCGGGACAGGGGGAGGAGGGTCCTACAATGAGCAGTTCTTC. Translating gives CATSDPGTGGGGSYNEQFF.

This chain joins TRBV2 and TRBJ1-2; D gene uncertain. Germline V gene data show CDR1 as SNHLY and CDR2 as FYNNEI. V was trimmed by 6 bases and J by 3 bases, leaving 11 bases between them. This CDR3 comprises 13 residues. In nucleotides, the CDR3 is TGTGCCAGCAGCGGCGGGCGGTACTATGGCTACACCTTC. This codes for CASSGGRYYGYTF.

In its sample, this clone was seen once. J is TRBJ1-1 and V is TRBV7-9; D gene uncertain. V was pared by 3 bases and J by 3 bases, with 23 bases between. CDR3 length equals 18 residues. The germline CDR1 and CDR2 sequences are SEHNR and FQNEAQ (reference sequence). The CDR3 protein is CASSFGEGWSVQDTEAFF. The DNA of the CDR3 is TGTGCCAGCAGCTTCGGGGAAGGTTGGTCCGTCCAGGACACTGAAGCTTTCTTT.

The rearrangement links TRBV18 to TRBJ2-1; 7 nucleotides line up with TRBD1. V shed 5 bases and J 0 bases; nucleotides not matched to a gene: 7. CDR3 size: 16 residues. The germline V gene encodes CDR1 KGHSH and CDR2 LQKENI. DNA for the CDR3: TGTGCCAGCTCAGGCAGGGGGACGAGCTCCTACAATGAGCAGTTCTTC. It codes for CASSGRGTSSYNEQFF.

This clone has a single count. The gene calls are TRBV27 and TRBJ2-5; possibly TRBD1 for D (5 bases). Trimming stripped 5 bases from V and 5 bases from J, with 21 bases between. This CDR3 has 16 amino acids. The germline V gene encodes CDR1 MNHEY and CDR2 SMNVEV (reference sequence). This CDR3 is CASSPSVGQGRETQYF. DNA of the CDR3: TGTGCCAGCAGTCCCTCGGTGGGGCAGGGTCGGGAGACCCAGTACTTC.

The chain recombines TRBV10-3 with TRBJ2-3, with 12 bases lining up with TRBD2. The length of the CDR3 is 19 residues. Germline V gene sequence: CDR1 ENHRY, CDR2 SYGVKD. V lost 2 bases to trimming and J lost 2 bases; unmatched junction nucleotides: 11. Written as DNA, the CDR3 is TGTGCCATCAGTGAGCCTGGTGGGGCTAGCGGGGGGGTCACAGATACGCAGTATTTT. This codes for CAISEPGGASGGVTDTQYF.

The rearrangement links TRBV28 to TRBJ2-5, with 16 nucleotides matching TRBD2. Germline values: CDR1 MDHEN, CDR2 SYDVKM. This CDR3 comprises 19 residues. V was clipped by 6 bases and J by 4 bases; unmatched bases: 14. Here the CDR3 DNA reads TGTGCCAGCAGGACTGAGGCTCCGGGACTAGCGGGGGGGCGAGAGACCCAGTACTTC. Protein product: CASRTEAPGLAGGRETQYF.

The gene calls are TRBV6-1 and TRBJ1-2; 9 bases match TRBD1. The V gene end was trimmed by 2 bases and the J gene end by 5 bases; junction bases not matched to a gene: 12. CDR3 length: 17 residues. CDR1 is MNHNS, CDR2 SASEGT, per germline. This CDR3 reads CASSETILNRGLYGYTF. The CDR3 region has the DNA TGTGCCAGCAGTGAAACGATTTTGAACAGGGGGCTGTATGGCTACACCTTC.

V usage is TRBV5-5 and J usage is TRBJ1-2; 8 bases align to TRBD1. Germline CDR1 reads SGHKS; CDR2 reads YYEKEE (reference sequence). CDR3 length: 16 amino acids. Trimming at V came to 1 base and at J to 1 base, leaving 6 bases not matched to a gene. The CDR3 loop is CASSLIGTGSNYGYTF. The CDR3 DNA is TGTGCCAGCAGCTTGATTGGGACAGGTAGTAACTATGGCTACACCTTC.

There are a few counts of this clone. The chain carries TRBV2 and TRBJ1-1; TRBD1 might be the D (6 bases). CDR3 length: 14 residues. The ends were cut back, 7 bases at V and 5 bases at J, with 17 bases in the middle. Germline CDR1 is SNHLY and CDR2 is FYNNEI. This chain's CDR3 is CASNPQGLGTEAFF. The CDR3 DNA reads TGTGCCAGCAACCCACAGGGCCTTGGGACTGAAGCTTTCTTT.

The chain recombines TRBV27 with TRBJ2-7; 7 positions match TRBD2. From germline, CDR1 is MNHEY and CDR2 SMNVEV (reference sequence). The CDR3 totals 14 residues. V dropped 3 bases and J dropped 4; count of bases not matched to a gene: 6. Here the CDR3 DNA reads TGTGCCAGCAGTTTCGGGGGGAAGACTTACGAGCAGTACTTC. Its protein is CASSFGGKTYEQYF.

The chain links TRBV27 to TRBJ2-7, with 10 positions matching TRBD2. J gave up 2 bases and V 6 bases, and 13 bases lay outside the gene matches. From germline, CDR1 is MNHEY and CDR2 SMNVEV (reference sequence). The CDR3 length is 17 residues. As DNA, the CDR3 is TGTGCCAGCAGCCCAATCCAGCTAGCGGGGGTTACCTACGAGCAGTACTTC. Protein product: CASSPIQLAGVTYEQYF.

This rearrangement joins TRBV7-2 to TRBJ2-3; tentatively, D is TRBD2 (5 bases). This CDR3 has 14 amino acids. V lost 0 bases, J lost 4 bases, and 8 bases lay in between. Germline V gene sequence: CDR1 SGHTA, CDR2 FQGNSA. The CDR3 DNA follows: TGTGCCAGCAGCTTAGCGGGAGCCTCAGATACGCAGTATTTT. This translates into CASSLAGASDTQYF.

The chain carries TRBV3-1 (or the pseudogene TRBV3-2) and TRBJ2-7; TRBD1 matches 7 bases. This CDR3 is 14 amino acids long. The germline V gene has CDR1 LGHDT and CDR2 YNNKEL (reference sequence). V lost 0 bases to trimming and J lost 4 bases; unmatched junction nucleotides: 3. This CDR3 reads CASSQETGYYEQYF. The CDR3, as DNA: TGTGCCAGCAGCCAAGAGACAGGGTATTACGAGCAGTACTTC.

Turning to this clone: The junction and the germline gene differ at one end; a read error may be behind it. The chain has TRBV7-6 and TRBJ2-7; D remains unclear. Germline CDR1 SGHVS, CDR2 FNYEAQ. This CDR3 is 13 amino acids long. CDR3 bases: TGCCCCCTAGTGATGAGGAGCTCCTACGAGCAGTACTTC. Encoded protein: CPLVMRSSYEQYF.

Concerning this clone itself: Other DNA sequences in this specimen translate into the identical CDR3. J is TRBJ1-5 and V is TRBV6-5, with 8 nucleotides matching TRBD1. The CDR3 consists of 13 residues. Germline assignment: CDR1 MNHEY and CDR2 SVGAGI. J was trimmed by 5 bases and V by 5 bases; bases with no gene match: 2. CDR3 amino acids: CASSLDRDQPQHF. The CDR3 DNA reads TGTGCCAGCAGTCTGGACAGGGATCAGCCCCAGCATTTT.

Regarding this clone: Its ends do not fully match the called genes, so a read error is possible. The chain joins TRBV19 to TRBJ2-3; 7 nucleotides line up with TRBD2. CDR1 is LNHDA and CDR2 is SQIVND in the germline V gene (reference sequence). The CDR3 totals 12 residues. The CDR3 DNA is TGTGCCAGTAGTTCTTCTAGCGGCTATCCGGATTTT. It translates to CASSSSSGYPDF.

As regards this clone: The same CDR3 is also encoded by other DNA sequences in this sample. The chain uses TRBV15 and TRBJ2-7; D is possibly TRBD2 (5 bases). V lost 0 bases and J 4 bases, leaving 7 bases between the germline ends. The CDR3 is made up of 13 amino acids. CDR1 and CDR2 (germline): LNHNV, YYDKDF (reference sequence). The CDR3 DNA is TGTGCCACCAGCAGAGATCCGGGATACGAGCAGTACTTC. Its protein product is CATSRDPGYEQYF.